This T cell receptor (beta chain) was observed in a study of human T cells and chemical hapten exposure. For the study at large: Patients, mostly women, had alopecia areata, alopecia totalis or alopecia universalis.

Unique molecular identifiers were linked by the library to individual cDNA molecules. One entry per CDR3 protein, called by TCRdb with MiXCR from the RACE reads. The sample yields about 360,000 distinct CDR3 sequences, about 7% seen once. The CDR3 is 13 residues long. The V and J ends lost 3 bases and 8 bases, in that order; junction bases with no gene match: 6. CDR1 MDHEN and CDR2 SYDVKM come from the germline V gene. The sample's time point: patch test 1, 2 weeks after DPC sensitization. Stated treatment: therapeutic diphenylcyclopropenone sensitization with weekly scalp DPC. Unseparated into fractions, whole blood served as the source from which total RNA was extracted.

The receptor was isolated from a woman aged 18-29 years with alopecia areata. Some clones in this sample may be carry-over from other donors' samples. The input for sequencing was whole blood, taken in connection with sensitization to the hapten diphenylcyclopropenone (DPC). The chain combines TRBV28 with TRBJ1-2; 7 positions agree with TRBD1. This CDR3 reads CASSLTGFLGYTF. CDR3 in DNA: TGTGCCAGCAGTTTGACAGGGTTTCTAGGCTACACCTTC.